The subject of this entry is one T cell receptor beta chain. This entry comes from a study of blood T cell repertoires in COVID-19. Looking at the study overall: COVID-19 samples collected from the United States, Italy and Spain covered acute and convalescent phases. T cells, B-cell-depleted T cells, or PBMCs supplied cDNA or gDNA.

This CDR3 contains 16 residues. CDR1 is KGHSH and CDR2 is LQKENI in the germline V gene. V lost 3 bases to trimming and J lost 2 bases; unmatched junction nucleotides: 3. In the original analysis: For nucleated cells, counts were estimated from reference gene primer amplification. Only in-frame clones appear in the TCRdb table, and some are missing; sequencing was by immunoSEQ multiplex PCR. Clonal size and the V and J genes are those of that table, whereas D and trimming came from the DNA. The sample consists of around 150,000 clones, 82% of them appearing once. Material: peripheral blood. The V and J genes are TRBV18 and TRBJ2-3; TRBD1 matches 12 bases. This receptor was taken from a woman older than 75 with acute or convalescent COVID-19. This CDR3 is CASSPGQGAFTDTQYF. The CDR3 DNA is TGTGCCAGCTCACCGGGACAGGGGGCCTTCACAGATACGCAGTATTTT.